The 19 T cell receptor beta chains in this list originate from one sample, sequenced in a study of EBV T-cell therapy then PD-1 blockade in nasopharyngeal carcinoma (dated by TCRdb to the early 2020s). Read against the paper, the sample's time point label means: 266 days after commencement of treatment, after nivolumab therapy. What the treatment or condition label conveys for this sample: AdE1-LMPpoly-expanded autologous EBV-specific T-cell therapy followed by anti-PD-1 nivolumab. The antigens these receptors bind are not known. Library construction relied on the immunoSEQ multiplex PCR assay. TCRdb stores this immuneACCESS table with in-frame sequences only. Part of the clones is absent; in the studies checked, under half of the shortfall reflects unresolved V genes, and no reason is known for the rest. The sample records around 19,000 clones, about 81% of which are singletons. The leading ten clones occupy 30% to 35% of the sample.

Sequencing was performed on CD8+ T cells from blood, taken around day 300 from a patient whose treatment included autologous EBV-specific T cells and nivolumab. The receptors here all came from a man aged 40-55 years with nasopharyngeal carcinoma.

The chain links TRBV6-6 to TRBJ1-4; TRBD1 might be the D (5 bases). In germline, CDR1 is MNHNY, CDR2 SVGAGI (reference sequence). V dropped 5 bases and J dropped 7 bases, with 29 bases sitting between them. CDR3 length equals 19 residues. CDR3 DNA: TGTGCCAGCAGTCCTACCGCCCGGGGGACTCTTCGCGGAGGTGAAAAACTGTTTTTT. Protein: CASSPTARGTLRGGEKLFF.

The CDR3 protein is CASSWVGSGNTIYF. CDR3 sequence (DNA): TGTGCCAGCAGCTGGGTGGGGTCTGGAAACACCATATATTTT. V is TRBV5-5 and J is TRBJ1-3; D uncertain. Trimming removed 3 bases from V and 1 base from J, with 8 bases in between. Germline CDR1 is SGHKS and CDR2 is YYEKEE (reference sequence). The CDR3 covers 14 residues.

This chain uses TRBV3-1 (or the pseudogene TRBV3-2) with TRBJ1-1, with D hard to call. This CDR3 has 14 amino acids. V shed 0 bases and J shed 6 bases, with 11 bases lying between them. Germline V gene data show CDR1 as LGHDT and CDR2 as YNNKEL (reference sequence). The CDR3 loop is CASSQDLGSPEAFF. The CDR3 DNA sequence: TGTGCCAGCAGCCAAGATCTCGGTAGTCCTGAAGCTTTCTTT.

This chain links TRBV19 with TRBJ2-5; TRBD2 matches 11 bases. Germline CDR1 LNHDA, CDR2 SQIVND (reference sequence). V lost 6 bases, J lost 2 bases, and 5 bases stayed unmatched. CDR3 length: 15 amino acids. The CDR3 DNA reads as TGTGCCAGTAGCATGGGGACTAGCGGACAAGAGACCCAGTACTTC. As protein: CASSMGTSGQETQYF.

V and J are TRBV7-2 and TRBJ2-4, with D possibly TRBD1 on 6 matching bases. The CDR3 is made up of 15 amino acids. Germline CDR1 SGHTA, CDR2 FQGNSA. Between the trimmed V and J ends, which lost 1 base and 6 bases, there was a span of 13 bases. The CDR3 coding sequence is TGTGCCAGCAGCTTAGACGGTTCGACAGGAAACATTCAGTACTTC. Amino acid sequence: CASSLDGSTGNIQYF.

V and J are TRBV4-3 and TRBJ2-7, with D perhaps TRBD2 (6 bases). There are 14 residues in the CDR3. The germline V gene has CDR1 LGHNA and CDR2 YSLEER. V lost 0 bases to trimming and J lost 4 bases, with 10 bases between them. CDR3 in amino acids: CASSQELAAYEQYF. DNA for the CDR3: TGCGCCAGCAGCCAAGAGTTAGCGGCTTACGAGCAGTACTTC.

The chain links TRBV12-3 or TRBV12-4 to TRBJ2-5, with D perhaps TRBD1 (6 bases). The V end was cut by 8 bases, the J end by 0 bases, with 10 bases between. This CDR3 has 13 residues. CDR3 residues: CASLGTNQETQYF. CDR3 bases: TGTGCCAGCCTCGGGACAAACCAAGAGACCCAGTACTTC.

V is TRBV4-1 and J is TRBJ1-5, with 7 bases matching TRBD1. This CDR3 has 15 residues. Germline lookup yields CDR1 MGHRA and CDR2 YSYEKL. The trim removed 9 bases at V and 4 bases at J, leaving 12 bases unmatched. CDR3 residues: CASKTTGTENQPQHF. DNA of the CDR3: TGCGCCAGTAAGACTACCGGGACAGAGAATCAGCCCCAGCATTTT.

The chain links TRBV4-1 to TRBJ2-2; 7 positions match TRBD1. With 1 base clipped from V and 0 bases from J, the junction kept 5 bases outside the gene matches. The CDR3 loop spans 17 amino acids. Germline CDR1 is MGHRA and CDR2 is YSYEKL. This chain's CDR3 is CASSQVTGAPNTGELFF. For the CDR3, the DNA is TGCGCCAGCAGCCAAGTAACAGGGGCCCCGAACACCGGGGAGCTGTTTTTT.

The rearrangement uses TRBV3-1 (or the pseudogene TRBV3-2) and TRBJ1-4; D call uncertain. Trimming pared 5 bases from V and 12 bases from J, leaving 19 bases between. The CDR3 is 14 amino acids. The germline CDR1 and CDR2 sequences are LGHDT and YNNKEL (reference sequence). As DNA, the CDR3 is TGTGCCAGCAGCAGATTAAGGGAGTTTGGGGAACTGTTTTTT. Translating gives CASSRLREFGELFF.

This clone was seen only once. V and J are TRBV3-1 (or the pseudogene TRBV3-2) and TRBJ1-1, with TRBD1 as a possible D gene (5 bases). V shed 3 bases and J shed 4 bases, with 12 bases lying between them. Germline CDR1 reads LGHDT; CDR2 reads YNNKEL (reference sequence). The CDR3 length is 14 residues. The CDR3 DNA reads as TGTGCCAGCAGCCAGGGGCGCCGGGGCACTGAAGCTTTCTTT. Its protein is CASSQGRRGTEAFF.

The chain uses TRBV4-1 and TRBJ1-2, with D possibly TRBD1 on 5 matching bases. V shed 0 bases and J shed 4 bases, with 15 bases lying between them. The CDR3 contains 16 residues. Germline assignment: CDR1 MGHRA and CDR2 YSYEKL. The CDR3 DNA is TGCGCCAGCAGCCAAGATGTTAAGGAGGGGCCCTATGGCTACACCTTC. Translation: CASSQDVKEGPYGYTF.

This chain connects TRBV28 to TRBJ2-7, with a weak D call TRBD1 (5 bases). There are 14 residues in the CDR3. V was trimmed by 3 bases and J by 0 bases, leaving 9 bases between them. Germline V gene data show CDR1 as MDHEN and CDR2 as SYDVKM. The CDR3 loop is CASSFNGHSYEQYF. The CDR3 DNA follows: TGTGCCAGCAGTTTTAACGGACACTCCTACGAGCAGTACTTC. The variable domain in full, completed from reference TRBV28 and TRBJ2-7, reads DVKVTQSSRYLVKRTGEKVFLECVQDMDHENMFWYRQDPGLGLRLIYFSYDVKMKEKGDIPEGYSVSREKKERFSLILESASTNQTSMYLCASSFNGHSYEQYFGPGTRLTVT.

The rearrangement uses TRBV9 and TRBJ1-2; D ambiguous. The length of the CDR3 is 11 residues. The ends were cut back, 1 base at V and 2 bases at J, with 0 bases in the middle. From germline, CDR1 is SGDLS and CDR2 YYNGEE. CDR3 coding DNA: TGTGCCAGCAGCGTAAACTATGGCTACACCTTC. Translation: CASSVNYGYTF.

The rearrangement joins TRBV6-6 to TRBJ1-5; 7 positions match TRBD1. Germline CDR1 reads MNHNY; CDR2 reads SVGAGI (reference sequence). This CDR3 is 16 amino acids long. Germline trimming cut 4 bases from V and 5 bases from J; bases unmatched to any gene: 11. The CDR3 loop reads CASSFPPGGEDQPQHF. DNA for the CDR3: TGTGCCAGCAGTTTCCCCCCAGGGGGGGAGGATCAGCCCCAGCATTTT.

This chain joins TRBV15 and TRBJ1-6; possible D gene TRBD1, 6 bases. Germline V gene data show CDR1 as LNHNV and CDR2 as YYDKDF (reference sequence). V gave up 0 bases and J gave up 6 bases, with 18 bases separating them. This CDR3 region has 18 residues. DNA for the CDR3: TGTGCCACCAGCAGAGAGGGCGGGGAGGGGGAAGGTAATTCACCCCTCCACTTT. Protein product: CATSREGGEGEGNSPLHF.

The V gene is TRBV28, the J gene TRBJ2-7; maybe TRBD1 (5 bases). Germline assignment: CDR1 MDHEN and CDR2 SYDVKM. The CDR3 is made up of 13 amino acids. Trimming shortened V by 2 bases and J by 5 bases, and 10 bases separated the two germline ends. Here the CDR3 reads CASSLNAGHEQYF. Written as DNA, the CDR3 is TGTGCCAGCAGTTTAAATGCAGGGCACGAGCAGTACTTC. Filled out from reference TRBV28 and TRBJ2-7, the complete variable domain reads DVKVTQSSRYLVKRTGEKVFLECVQDMDHENMFWYRQDPGLGLRLIYFSYDVKMKEKGDIPEGYSVSREKKERFSLILESASTNQTSMYLCASSLNAGHEQYFGPGTRLTVT.

The genes are TRBV4-3 and TRBJ2-1; D call uncertain. Per germline, CDR1 LGHNA and CDR2 YSLEER. CDR3 size: 13 residues. V shed 3 bases and J shed 5 bases, with 8 bases lying between them. CDR3 DNA: TGCGCCAGCAGCCACGGGCTTAACAATGAGCAGTTCTTC. Translating gives CASSHGLNNEQFF.

This clone was picked up one time. This chain joins TRBV4-3 and TRBJ1-4; TRBD1 is a possible D gene (5 bases). The CDR3 spans 15 residues. Trimming removed 4 bases from V and 2 bases from J, with 11 bases in between. The germline V gene has CDR1 LGHNA and CDR2 YSLEER. The CDR3 DNA follows: TGCGCCAGCAGCCCCCGGGACCGTACTAATGAAAAACTGTTTTTT. This encodes CASSPRDRTNEKLFF.